A selection of T cell receptor beta chains follows, all from one sample in a study of shared clonotypes between healthy human individuals. Sequencing was performed with immunoSEQ multiplex PCR; in TCRdb, only in-frame clones are kept and a portion is missing. Here the sample spans 2 million to 2.5 million clones, under 95% being singletons. The sample comprised naive CD8+ T cells from PBMCs. The receptors shown here come from a man aged 18-30 years in good health. Some clones in this sample may be carry-over from other donors' samples. The CDR3 runs from the conserved cysteine through the conserved F or W. The D gene is left open where the match is weak. Not all rows give a size; the values are once, few, many and, for expanded clones, a class.

d_call j_call v_call cdr3_length clone_size cdr3_nt cdr3_aa
. TRBJ1-5 TRBV6-5 15 . TGTGCCAGCAAATGGAGTGGGGGCCGGAATCAGCCCCAGCATTTT CASKWSGGRNQPQHF
. TRBJ2-5 TRBV19 15 . TGTGCCAGTAGTATGGAAGGGGGACGGACAGAGACCCAGTACTTC CASSMEGGRTETQYF
TRBD2 TRBJ2-7 TRBV7-7 18 . TGTGCCAGCAGCCCGGGACTAGCGGGAGGGCTTCCCCCCTACGAGCAGTACTTC CASSPGLAGGLPPYEQYF
. TRBJ2-3 TRBV13 14 . TGTGCCAGCTCCTTTTTGCGGGGCACAGATACGCAGTATTTT CASSFLRGTDTQYF
. TRBJ2-5 TRBV29-1 12 . TGCAGCGTCGTCTTCGCTTCGGAGACCCAGTACTTC CSVVFASETQYF
TRBD2 TRBJ2-1 TRBV27 14 . TGTGCCAGCAGTCAGGGAGGGCGGAGTGATGAGCAGTTCTTC CASSQGGRSDEQFF
. TRBJ2-3 TRBV7-9 12 . TGTGCCAGCAGCTTAGAAGGAGATACGCAGTATTTT CASSLEGDTQYF
. TRBJ1-1 TRBV7-8 14 . TGTGCCAGCAGCTTAGAGGGACCGAACACTGAAGCTTTCTTT CASSLEGPNTEAFF
TRBD2 TRBJ2-1 TRBV6-4 15 . TGTGCCAGCAGCATAGCGGGAGCGCTCGTCAATGAGCAGTTCTTC CASSIAGALVNEQFF
. TRBJ1-5 TRBV19 15 . TGTGCCAGTCTCCCCCGCCAGGGTCATAGCCAGCCCCAGCATTTT CASLPRQGHSQPQHF
TRBD1 TRBJ2-7 TRBV30 13 . TGTGCCTGGAGCCGGGACAGGGGCCACGAGCAGTACTTC CAWSRDRGHEQYF
TRBD1 TRBJ2-7 TRBV11-2 19 . TGTGCCAGCAGCTTACCCCTAACGGATGCAGGGGGAAACTCCTACGAGCAGTACTTC CASSLPLTDAGGNSYEQYF
. TRBJ2-3 TRBV2 14 . TGTGCCACCCATTTTAGCGGAAGCACAGATACGCAGTATTTT CATHFSGSTDTQYF
TRBD1 TRBJ2-1 TRBV28 17 . TGTGCCAGCAGATGGGACAGGGGATCAGCCTCCTACAATGAGCAGTTCTTC CASRWDRGSASYNEQFF
TRBD2 TRBJ2-2 TRBV9 15 . TGTGCCAGCAGCCCCGGACTAGCGGGAGACCGGGAGCTGTTTTTT CASSPGLAGDRELFF
. TRBJ2-7 TRBV30 14 . TGTGCCTGGAGTGTACAGTGGGGCGAGGGGGAGCAGTACTTC CAWSVQWGEGEQYF
. TRBJ2-5 TRBV28 11 . TGTGCCAGCAGCTCTCCGGAGACCCAGTACTTC CASSSPETQYF
TRBD1 TRBJ1-1 TRBV19 15 . TGTGCCAGTAGTGGAATCCGGGACAGGGTCACTGAAGCTTTCTTT CASSGIRDRVTEAFF
. TRBJ1-4 TRBV4-1 15 . TGCGCCAGCAGCCAATTCCAGGCTAACGGTGAAAAACTGTTTTTT CASSQFQANGEKLFF
. TRBJ2-1 TRBV5-1 17 . TGCGCCAGCAGCTTTTTCGAGGTGGGATACTCCTACAATGAGCAGTTCTTC CASSFFEVGYSYNEQFF
. TRBJ1-1 TRBV19 13 . TGTGCCAGTAGGGTGGCCTGGAACACTGAAGCTTTCTTT CASRVAWNTEAFF
. TRBJ2-7 TRBV11-3 18 . TGTGCCAGCAGCTTAGTCCATCGACAGGTAGTGAGTCTCTACGAGCAGTACTTC CASSLVHRQVVSLYEQYF
. TRBJ2-5 TRBV4-1 16 . TGCGCCAGCAGCCAGACGGACCTGGAGACAGAAGAGACCCAGTACTTC CASSQTDLETEETQYF
TRBD2 TRBJ2-1 TRBV13 15 . TGTGCCAGCAGCTTGACTAGCGGGAGAGTGGGTGAGCAGTTCTTC CASSLTSGRVGEQFF
TRBD1 TRBJ1-5 TRBV5-6 18 . TGTGCCAGCAGCCCCGACAGGGAAGAAATCGGGGGCAATCAGCCCCAGCATTTT CASSPDREEIGGNQPQHF
. TRBJ1-5 TRBV25-1 10 few TGTGCCAGCAGAAATCAGCCCCAGCATTTT CASRNQPQHF
TRBD1 TRBJ2-1 TRBV19 16 . TGTGCCAGTAGGCCCAACAGGGGCCCCACAGGCAATGAGCAGTTCTTC CASRPNRGPTGNEQFF
. TRBJ2-7 TRBV5-1 11 . TGCGCCAGCAGAGAGACCTACGAGCAGTACTTC CASRETYEQYF
TRBD1 TRBJ2-7 TRBV28 16 . TGTGCCAGCAGGTTAATCTCCGGGACAGATTCCTACGAGCAGTACTTC CASRLISGTDSYEQYF
. TRBJ2-7 TRBV10-3 13 . TGTGCCATCAGTGAGTCCCCGATCTACGAGCAGTACTTC CAISESPIYEQYF
. TRBJ1-1 TRBV28 14 . TGTGCCAGCAGTGCCCCCTCGGGGTACACTGAAGCTTTCTTT CASSAPSGYTEAFF
TRBD2 TRBJ2-1 TRBV30 13 . TGTGCCTGGAGTGTCCTAGCGGGCAATGAGCAGTTCTTC CAWSVLAGNEQFF
TRBD1 TRBJ2-2 TRBV29-1 13 once TGCAGCGGACAGGGGGTGAACACCGGGGAGCTGTTTTTT CSGQGVNTGELFF
. TRBJ2-7 TRBV5-6 14 . TGTGCCAGCAGCCCGGGACTCCTTTTGCACGAGCAGTACTTC CASSPGLLLHEQYF
TRBD1 TRBJ2-7 TRBV7-2 15 . TGTGCCAGCAGCCTCAGGACAGGGAACTTCTACGAGCAGTACTTC CASSLRTGNFYEQYF
. TRBJ2-3 TRBV27 13 . TGTGCCAGCAGTTTGGTTATGACAGATACGCAGTATTTT CASSLVMTDTQYF
. TRBJ1-3 TRBV4-1 15 few TGCGCCAGCAGCCAAGGCCTACCCTCTGGAAACACCATATATTTT CASSQGLPSGNTIYF
. TRBJ2-2 TRBV6-4 19 . TGTGCCAGCAGTCCCGGGGCAGTGTTGACCGGGGGGAACACCGGGGAGCTGTTTTTT CASSPGAVLTGGNTGELFF
TRBD2 TRBJ2-1 TRBV27 15 . TGTGCCAGCAGTTTAGGGCCTAGCGGTTGGGCTGAGCAGTTCTTC CASSLGPSGWAEQFF
. TRBJ2-7 TRBV4-1 14 . TGCGCCAGCAGCCAAGATCCGTTGGGGGCCGAGCAGTACTTC CASSQDPLGAEQYF
. TRBJ2-1 TRBV7-9 17 . TGTGCCAGCAGCTCCTCTTCAGTAAGTCCTTTCTACAATGAGCAGTTCTTC CASSSSSVSPFYNEQFF
TRBD1 TRBJ2-5 TRBV28 15 . TGTGCCAGCAGAACGGGACAGGGGGCCGTAGGGACCCAGTACTTC CASRTGQGAVGTQYF
. TRBJ2-7 TRBV6-1 17 . TGTGCCAGCAGTGAATGGTATGGGCCAGGGGGGATCTACGAGCAGTACTTC CASSEWYGPGGIYEQYF
. TRBJ1-3 TRBV9 15 . TGTGCCAGCAGCGCGGGACCGGTGGGGGGAAACACCATATATTTT CASSAGPVGGNTIYF
TRBD2 TRBJ2-3 TRBV7-6 16 . TGTGCCAGCAGCCACGGACTAGCCGGTGGGACAGATACGCAGTATTTT CASSHGLAGGTDTQYF
. TRBJ1-1 TRBV5-5 14 . TGTGCCAGCAGCTTATGGAAAGGAAACACTGAAGCTTTCTTT CASSLWKGNTEAFF
. TRBJ1-1 TRBV19 15 . TGTGCCAGTAGTAGGGTTGGTCAGGTCAACACTGAAGCTTTCTTT CASSRVGQVNTEAFF
. TRBJ1-2 TRBV7-8 15 . TGTGCCAGCAGCTTAAACATCCCCGGCGGCTATGGCTACACCTTC CASSLNIPGGYGYTF
TRBD2 TRBJ2-7 TRBV28 14 . TGTGCCAGCAGTCGACTAGCGGCGGCCTACGAGCAGTACTTC CASSRLAAAYEQYF
. TRBJ2-7 TRBV11-1 14 . TGTGCCAGCAGCTTAGGGGCCGATACCTACGAGCAGTACTTC CASSLGADTYEQYF
. TRBJ2-7 TRBV6-1 15 . TGTGCCAGCATGGGGGTTAGGGTGTTCTCCTACGAGCAGTACTTC CASMGVRVFSYEQYF
TRBD2 TRBJ2-1 TRBV27 14 . TGTGCCAGCAGCTATCGGCAGCAGGGACTAGCGGAGTTCTTC CASSYRQQGLAEFF
. TRBJ1-5 TRBV10-3 15 . TGTGCCATCAGTCCCTCGGGGTCGAGCAATCAGCCCCAGCATTTT CAISPSGSSNQPQHF
. TRBJ2-7 TRBV29-1 13 . TGCAGCGTTGAAGCCGGTCAGGGCTACGAGCAGTACTTC CSVEAGQGYEQYF
. TRBJ2-7 TRBV6-6 11 . TGTGCCAGCAGTTACGGGTTCGAGCAGTACTTC CASSYGFEQYF
. TRBJ2-7 TRBV6-5 16 . TGTGCCAGCAGTTCGGCCGTGGACAGGGAGGGCTACGAGCAGTACTTC CASSSAVDREGYEQYF
. TRBJ2-7 TRBV5-1 16 . TGCGCCAGCAGCTCGGACCGGGACCAACTGATCTACGAGCAGTACTTC CASSSDRDQLIYEQYF
TRBD2 TRBJ2-7 TRBV27 17 . TGTGCCAGCAGTTTCATCGGGACTAGCGGGAGGGAGGGCGAGCAGTACTTC CASSFIGTSGREGEQYF
. TRBJ2-7 TRBV19 14 . TGTGCCAGTAGTATAGACTTTAGCTCCTACGAGCAGTACTTC CASSIDFSSYEQYF